Listed here are 19 T cell receptor beta chains from one sample, sequenced in a study of blood T cell repertoires in COVID-19 (dated by TCRdb to 2020 to 2021). The method behind the library was the immunoSEQ multiplex PCR assay. The source is immuneACCESS, and TCRdb retained only in-frame sequences with V and J called. Part of the clones is not carried over; for the studies checked, unresolved V genes explain less than half of this, and the remainder is unexplained. The sample table records 110,000 to 150,000 clones; more than 80% of these occur just once. 9.5% to 11% of the sample lies in the top ten. The sample consisted of peripheral blood. The receptors derive from an elderly woman with acute or convalescent COVID-19.

The V and J genes are TRBV3-1 (or the pseudogene TRBV3-2) and TRBJ2-1; no firm D call. CDR3 length: 12 amino acids. Deletions cut 5 bases from V and 3 bases from J, with 5 bases between. CDR1 and CDR2 (germline): LGHDT, YNNKEL (reference sequence). In DNA form, the CDR3 reads TGTGCCAGCAGCTCTCGCTACAATGAGCAGTTCTTC. Protein product: CASSSRYNEQFF.

V is TRBV28 and J is TRBJ1-5; 9 bases map to TRBD1. Germline CDR1 is MDHEN and CDR2 is SYDVKM. The CDR3 is 12 amino acids. CDR3 residues: CAEDRGREPQHF. In nucleotides, the CDR3 is TGTGCGGAGGACAGGGGAAGAGAGCCCCAGCATTTT.

The genes are TRBV3-1 (or the pseudogene TRBV3-2) and TRBJ2-5; D is perhaps TRBD1 (6 bases). CDR1 is LGHDT and CDR2 is YNNKEL in the germline V gene (reference sequence). There are 14 residues in the CDR3. V shed 4 bases and J shed 1 base, with 10 bases lying between them. CDR3 residues: CASSLRGSQETQYF. The CDR3 DNA reads as TGTGCCAGCAGCCTCAGGGGCTCCCAAGAGACCCAGTACTTC.

The CDR3 bases are TGCGCCAGCAGCCCTATGGACAGGAACTATGGCTACACCTTC. This encodes CASSPMDRNYGYTF. The genes are TRBV5-1 and TRBJ1-2, with TRBD1 identical over 7 bases. This CDR3 contains 14 residues. With V trimmed by 4 bases and J by 2 bases, 5 bases remained unmatched. Germline lookup yields CDR1 SGHRS and CDR2 YFSETQ.

This chain connects TRBV7-2 to TRBJ1-5; D unresolved. Germline CDR1 is SGHTA and CDR2 is FQGNSA. The CDR3 has 13 amino acids. V shed 1 base and J shed 6 bases, with 7 bases lying between them. CDR3 residues: CASSLEGGQPQHF. The DNA for the CDR3 is TGTGCCAGCAGCTTAGAGGGAGGTCAGCCCCAGCATTTT.

The CDR3 loop is CASKFMGSTEAFF. CDR3 sequence (DNA): TGTGCCAGCAAATTTATGGGGAGCACTGAAGCTTTCTTT. V and J are TRBV12-3 or TRBV12-4 and TRBJ1-1; no clear D. The CDR3 length is 13 residues. V was pared by 7 bases and J by 4 bases, with 13 bases between.

This clone was seen a handful of times. V usage is TRBV5-1 and J usage is TRBJ1-2, with TRBD1 as a possible D gene (5 bases). V dropped 4 bases and J dropped 3 bases, with 13 bases sitting between them. The CDR3 totals 14 residues. CDR1 is SGHRS, CDR2 YFSETQ, per germline. The chain's CDR3 is CASSIQGGDYGYTF. The DNA for the CDR3 is TGCGCCAGCAGCATTCAGGGCGGCGACTATGGCTACACCTTC.

The gene calls are TRBV7-2 and TRBJ2-5; 12 nucleotides line up with TRBD2. V lost 5 bases, J lost 5 bases, and 12 bases stayed unmatched. Germline V CDR1 and CDR2: SGHTA, FQGNSA. The CDR3 is 17 residues long. The CDR3 DNA reads as TGTGCCAGCAGCCTTGGATGGACTAGCGGGGAGGGGGAGACCCAGTACTTC. Amino acids: CASSLGWTSGEGETQYF.

Details on this clone: Additional DNA sequences in this sample encode the identical CDR3. The chain employs TRBV11-2 and TRBJ2-3, with unresolved D. CDR1 is SGHAT, CDR2 FQNNGV, per germline. This CDR3 comprises 14 residues. The V and J ends lost 1 base and 2 bases respectively, with 7 bases between them. The CDR3 region has the DNA TGTGCCAGCAGCTTAGCAGGCGCCACAGATACGCAGTATTTT. This gives the protein CASSLAGATDTQYF.

In its sample, this clone was seen once. The J gene is TRBJ1-4, the V gene TRBV29-1, with D possibly being TRBD1 (5 bases). V lost 0 bases, J lost 4 bases, and 9 bases lay in between. In germline, CDR1 is SQVTM, CDR2 ANQGSEA. This CDR3 has 14 residues. CDR3 region: CSVEDHRYNEKLFF. The CDR3 nucleotides are TGCAGCGTTGAAGATCACAGGTATAATGAAAAACTGTTTTTT. Combining the CDR3 with reference TRBV29-1 and TRBJ1-4 gives the whole variable domain SAVISQKPSRDICQRGTSLTIQCQVDSQVTMMFWYRQQPGQSLTLIATANQGSEATYESGFVIDKFPISRPNLTFSTLTVSNMSPEDSSIYLCSVEDHRYNEKLFFGSGTQLSVL.

CDR3: CAISASDPNDKAFF. In DNA, the CDR3 is TGTGCCATCAGTGCATCAGACCCGAATGACAAAGCTTTCTTT. This sequence joins TRBV10-3 and TRBJ1-1; D is undetermined. This CDR3 is 14 amino acids long. V was clipped by 4 bases and J by 9 bases, with 18 bases between them. Germline values: CDR1 ENHRY, CDR2 SYGVKD.

The rearrangement joins TRBV9 to TRBJ1-1, with D unclear. The V and J ends lost 1 base and 0 bases respectively, with 7 bases between them. CDR1 is SGDLS, CDR2 YYNGEE, per germline. This CDR3 has 14 amino acids. The CDR3 region has the DNA TGTGCCAGCAGCGTAAGCCACCTGAACACTGAAGCTTTCTTT. Its translation is CASSVSHLNTEAFF. Variable domain in full (rest from reference TRBV9 and TRBJ1-1): DSGVTQTPKHLITATGQRVTLRCSPRSGDLSVYWYQQSLDQGLQFLIQYYNGEERAKGNILERFSAQQFPDLHSELNLSSLELGDSALYFCASSVSHLNTEAFFGQGTRLTVV.

V is TRBV13 and J is TRBJ1-1, with 12 positions matching TRBD1. The germline CDR1 and CDR2 sequences are PRHDT and FYEKMQ (reference sequence). The CDR3 totals 16 residues. V gave up 5 bases and J gave up 8 bases; unmatched junction bases: 12. The CDR3: CASSPRTGTGGLEAFF. In DNA, the CDR3 is TGTGCCAGCAGCCCCCGCACAGGGACAGGGGGCTTGGAAGCTTTCTTT. The variable domain in full, completed from reference TRBV13 and TRBJ1-1, reads AAGVIQSPRHLIKEKRETATLKCYPIPRHDTVYWYQQGPGQDPQFLISFYEKMQSDKGSIPDRFSAQQFSDYHSELNMSSLELGDSALYFCASSPRTGTGGLEAFFGQGTRLTVV.

V and J are TRBV19 and TRBJ2-1; 8 nucleotides align to TRBD2. The germline gives CDR1 LNHDA, CDR2 SQIVND (reference sequence). The V and J ends lost 3 bases and 4 bases, in that order; junction bases with no gene match: 5. The CDR3 covers 15 residues. The DNA of the CDR3 is TGTGCCAGTAGTATTCGAGCGGGGGATTACAATGAGCAGTTCTTC. The encoded protein is CASSIRAGDYNEQFF.

This clone was detected only once. This chain links TRBV5-6 with TRBJ1-2, with no clear D. Per the germline V gene, CDR1 is SGHDT and CDR2 is YYEEEE. V was cut by 4 bases and J by 3 bases, with 16 bases left in between. This CDR3 comprises 15 residues. The CDR3 protein is CASSAWWFSDYGYTF. For the CDR3, the DNA is TGTGCCAGCAGCGCTTGGTGGTTCAGTGACTATGGCTACACCTTC.

The V and J genes are TRBV9 and TRBJ1-6; TRBD1 matches 12 bases. This CDR3 is built from 16 residues. The germline V gene encodes CDR1 SGDLS and CDR2 YYNGEE. J was trimmed by 7 bases and V by 0 bases; bases with no gene match: 2. Here the CDR3 reads CASSVGGTGGNSPLHF. CDR3 bases: TGTGCCAGCAGCGTAGGAGGGACAGGGGGCAATTCACCCCTCCACTTT.

V is TRBV19 and J is TRBJ1-6, with 8 bases that match TRBD1. CDR1 LNHDA and CDR2 SQIVND come from the germline V gene (reference sequence). V lost 5 bases, J lost 6 bases, and 3 bases stayed unmatched. The CDR3 runs 14 residues. The chain's CDR3 is CASSLQGANSPLHF. In nucleotides, the CDR3 is TGTGCCAGTAGTCTGCAGGGGGCTAATTCACCCCTCCACTTT.

J is TRBJ2-1 and V is TRBV4-1; 16 bases are shared with TRBD2. J gave up 7 bases and V 4 bases, and 7 bases lay outside the gene matches. This CDR3 has 17 amino acids. The germline V gene has CDR1 MGHRA and CDR2 YSYEKL. The CDR3 sequence is CASSLGLAGGPRNEQFF. DNA for the CDR3: TGCGCCAGCAGCCTGGGACTAGCGGGGGGGCCGAGAAATGAGCAGTTCTTC.

CDR3: CASSDGLANYGYTF. The CDR3 nucleotides are TGCGCCAGCAGCGATGGACTGGCTAACTATGGCTACACCTTC. The rearrangement uses TRBV5-1 and TRBJ1-2, with D uncertain. The V and J ends lost 4 bases and 0 bases respectively, with 10 bases between them. CDR3 size: 14 residues. From germline, CDR1 is SGHRS and CDR2 YFSETQ.